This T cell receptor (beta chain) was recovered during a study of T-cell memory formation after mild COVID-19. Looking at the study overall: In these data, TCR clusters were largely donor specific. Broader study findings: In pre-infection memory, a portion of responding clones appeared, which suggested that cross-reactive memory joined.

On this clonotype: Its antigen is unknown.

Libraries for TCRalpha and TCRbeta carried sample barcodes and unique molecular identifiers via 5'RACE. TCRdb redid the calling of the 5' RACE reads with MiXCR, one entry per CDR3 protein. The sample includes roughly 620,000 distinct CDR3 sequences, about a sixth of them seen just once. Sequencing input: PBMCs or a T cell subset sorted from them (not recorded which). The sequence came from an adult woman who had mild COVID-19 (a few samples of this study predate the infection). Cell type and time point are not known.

The CDR3 nucleotides read TGCAGTGCTAGAGAGGGGAAGTCCTACGAGCAGTACTTC. Amino acids: CSAREGKSYEQYF. V is TRBV20-1 and J is TRBJ2-7; no clear D. The germline gives CDR1 DFQATT, CDR2 SNEGSKA (reference sequence). The V gene lost 0 bases and the J gene lost 1 base, with 7 bases spanning the gap. The CDR3 loop spans 13 amino acids.